This is a list of T cell receptor beta chains from one sample in a study of T cell responses to AZD1222 COVID-19 vaccine. Measured with immunoSEQ multiplex PCR; TCRdb has only the in-frame clones, and not every one. Here the sample spans about 88,000 clones, about nine tenths being singletons. The input for sequencing was peripheral blood, taken 28 days after the second AZD1222 dose. These receptors were obtained from an adult who received the AZD1222 COVID-19 vaccine. CDR3s include the opening cysteine and the closing phenylalanine or tryptophan. D genes are given only for firm matches. Expanded clones are given a class, and other clones once, few, many or no size at all.

clone_size,j_call,d_call,v_call,cdr3_aa,cdr3_nt
.,TRBJ1-1,TRBD1,TRBV5-1,CASSWTGGGSTEAFF,TGCGCCAGCAGTTGGACAGGGGGAGGAAGTACTGAAGCTTTCTTT
.,TRBJ1-2,.,TRBV6-5,CASSYSGGQAYGYTF,TGTGCCAGCAGTTACTCGGGGGGGCAGGCCTATGGCTACACCTTC
.,TRBJ1-5,.,TRBV6-5,CASSYSGVDQPQHF,TGTGCCAGCAGTTACTCTGGGGTCGATCAGCCCCAGCATTTT
.,TRBJ2-7,.,TRBV21-1,CASKGGRTLFSYEQYF,TGTGCCAGCAAGGGGGGGCGCACGCTGTTCTCCTACGAGCAGTACTTC
.,TRBJ2-7,.,TRBV20-1,CSVSGGGTSSYEQYF,TGCAGTGTTAGTGGAGGGGGTACTAGCTCCTACGAGCAGTACTTC
once,TRBJ1-1,.,TRBV30,CAWSQGPYTEAFF,TGTGCCTGGAGCCAGGGGCCCTACACTGAAGCTTTCTTT
.,TRBJ2-1,TRBD2,TRBV6-5,CASDSGGVNEQFF,TGTGCCAGCGACAGCGGGGGGGTTAATGAGCAGTTCTTC
.,TRBJ2-2,TRBD1,TRBV5-1,CASIPGTETTGELFF,TGCGCCAGCATCCCCGGGACAGAAACCACCGGGGAGCTGTTTTTT
.,TRBJ1-5,.,TRBV3-1/TRBV3-2,CASSQVAGNQPQHF,TGTGCCAGCAGCCAGGTGGCAGGGAATCAGCCCCAGCATTTT
.,TRBJ1-5,.,TRBV7-3,CASRQQVDSNQPQHF,TGTGCCAGCAGGCAACAGGTGGATAGTAATCAGCCCCAGCATTTT
once,TRBJ1-5,.,TRBV18,CASSRAGGDQPQHF,TGTGCCAGCTCACGGGCCGGGGGCGATCAGCCCCAGCATTTT
.,TRBJ1-2,.,TRBV2,CASPDKNYGYTF,TGTGCCAGCCCCGACAAAAACTATGGCTACACCTTC
once,TRBJ1-2,.,TRBV7-2,CASSLVRAYGYTF,TGTGCCAGCAGCTTAGTACGGGCCTATGGCTACACCTTC
.,TRBJ1-2,.,TRBV15,CATSRVPGGGYGYTF,TGTGCCACCAGCAGAGTCCCGGGAGGGGGCTATGGCTACACCTTC
.,TRBJ2-6,TRBD1,TRBV19,CASSDPGQGVPGANVLTF,TGTGCCAGTAGTGACCCGGGCCAGGGGGTCCCTGGGGCCAACGTCCTGACTTTC
.,TRBJ1-2,TRBD1,TRBV5-6,CASSLGGSYGYTF,TGTGCCAGCAGCCTAGGGGGCTCCTATGGCTACACCTTC
.,TRBJ1-5,.,TRBV28,CASSTRGGAGQPQHF,TGTGCCAGCTCAACCCGAGGGGGGGCAGGGCAGCCCCAGCATTTT
few,TRBJ1-2,TRBD1,TRBV5-5,CASSFGQEIYGYTF,TGTGCCAGCAGCTTCGGACAGGAGATCTATGGCTACACCTTC
.,TRBJ2-7,.,TRBV9,CASSVDGAYEQYF,TGTGCCAGCAGCGTAGACGGTGCCTACGAGCAGTACTTC
.,TRBJ1-2,TRBD1,TRBV28,CASQTQGMTYGYTF,TGTGCCAGCCAAACACAGGGGATGACCTATGGCTACACCTTC
.,TRBJ2-3,.,TRBV5-6,CASSLTVWRGPNTDTQYF,TGTGCCAGCAGCTTGACGGTGTGGCGGGGGCCAAACACAGATACGCAGTATTTT
.,TRBJ2-7,.,TRBV7-9,CASSMEFPYEQYF,TGTGCCAGCAGCATGGAGTTTCCCTACGAGCAGTACTTC
.,TRBJ2-3,TRBD1,TRBV28,CASSRQGAIDTQYF,TGTGCCAGCAGTCGACAGGGGGCAATAGATACGCAGTATTTT
.,TRBJ1-1,.,TRBV20-1,CSAWGRAEAFF,TGCAGTGCTTGGGGTCGGGCTGAAGCTTTCTTT
.,TRBJ2-3,TRBD2,TRBV29-1,CSVGSGSGGAPHTDTQYF,TGCAGCGTTGGAAGTGGGAGCGGGGGGGCCCCCCACACAGATACGCAGTATTTT
.,TRBJ1-1,.,TRBV5-4,CASSLEQRNTEAFF,TGTGCCAGCAGCCTGGAACAGCGAAACACTGAAGCTTTCTTT
.,TRBJ2-3,.,TRBV28,CASSFPPADTQYF,TGTGCCAGCAGTTTTCCCCCTGCAGATACGCAGTATTTT
.,TRBJ2-5,.,TRBV27,CASSFSGKQETQYF,TGTGCCAGCAGTTTTTCGGGAAAACAAGAGACCCAGTACTTC
.,TRBJ1-4,TRBD1,TRBV2,CASRDGTVGMEKLFF,TGTGCCAGCAGAGACGGGACAGTCGGGATGGAAAAACTGTTTTTT
.,TRBJ1-1,.,TRBV27,CASSLTLGYNTEAFF,TGTGCCAGCAGTTTGACGCTGGGTTACAACACTGAAGCTTTCTTT
.,TRBJ1-5,TRBD1,TRBV19,CASRTPGQGTQPQHF,TGTGCCAGTAGGACTCCGGGACAGGGGACTCAGCCCCAGCATTTT
.,TRBJ2-3,.,TRBV27,CASRRDQRGTDTQYF,TGTGCCAGCAGGAGGGACCAAAGGGGCACAGATACGCAGTATTTT
once,TRBJ1-2,.,TRBV29-1,CSGGGSYGYTF,TGCAGCGGTGGGGGAAGCTATGGCTACACCTTC
.,TRBJ2-1,.,TRBV29-1,CSVEERGDNEQFF,TGCAGCGTTGAGGAGAGGGGGGACAATGAGCAGTTCTTC
.,TRBJ1-4,.,TRBV30,CAWIPPLGATEKLFF,TGTGCCTGGATCCCCCCTCTTGGGGCTACTGAAAAACTGTTTTTT
.,TRBJ1-2,.,TRBV6-2/TRBV6-3,CASNPDVNYGYTF,TGTGCCAGCAACCCGGACGTTAACTATGGCTACACCTTC
.,TRBJ2-3,TRBD1,TRBV7-3,CASSQTGADTQYF,TGTGCCAGCAGCCAAACAGGGGCAGATACGCAGTATTTT
.,TRBJ2-7,.,TRBV28,CASSTSGTKKGEQYF,TGTGCCAGCAGCACCTCCGGGACAAAAAAGGGGGAGCAGTACTTC
.,TRBJ2-1,.,TRBV5-1,CASSSIQGNEQFF,TGCGCCAGCAGCTCGATTCAGGGAAATGAGCAGTTCTTC
.,TRBJ2-7,TRBD1,TRBV6-5,CASSRGQGHYEQYF,TGTGCCAGCAGCCGGGGACAGGGGCACTACGAGCAGTACTTC
.,TRBJ1-6,.,TRBV5-8,CASSFRGRGISPLHF,TGTGCCAGCAGCTTTCGGGGTCGGGGAATATCACCCCTCCACTTT
.,TRBJ2-4,.,TRBV6-5,CASRRDMTNIQYF,TGTGCCAGCAGACGGGACATGACAAACATTCAGTACTTC
.,TRBJ2-4,.,TRBV2,CASRPFRGGDIQYF,TGTGCCAGCAGGCCCTTCCGGGGCGGTGACATTCAGTACTTC
.,TRBJ1-2,TRBD1,TRBV7-2,CASSPEGASGYTF,TGTGCCAGCAGCCCTGAGGGGGCGTCAGGCTACACCTTC
.,TRBJ2-7,.,TRBV11-2,CASMGGGEQYF,TGTGCCAGCATGGGGGGCGGCGAGCAGTACTTC
.,TRBJ1-1,.,TRBV9,CASSVVGGKVEAFF,TGTGCCAGCAGCGTAGTTGGGGGTAAGGTTGAAGCTTTCTTT